This T cell receptor (beta chain) was captured by sequencing in a study of blood T cell repertoires in COVID-19. Trimming removed 1 base from V and 0 bases from J, with 9 bases in between. Germline CDR1 is LGHDT and CDR2 is YNNKEL (reference sequence). CDR3 size: 15 residues. This clone was observed a single time. Original data processing: By means of reference gene primer amplification, nucleated cell counts were estimated. Method: immunoSEQ multiplex PCR; TCRdb's copy keeps in-frame clones and lacks some. The V and J calls and clone size come from that table; D and trimming were worked out from the DNA. The sample shows around 450,000 clones, around 89% of them seen only once.

The clonotype originates from a woman in her thirties with acute or convalescent COVID-19. Sequencing was done on a sample of peripheral blood. V usage is TRBV3-1 (or the pseudogene TRBV3-2) and J usage is TRBJ1-2; tentatively, D is TRBD1 (5 bases). Here the CDR3 DNA reads TGTGCCAGCAGCCAAGCCGGGGGATCTAACTATGGCTACACCTTC. Its protein is CASSQAGGSNYGYTF.